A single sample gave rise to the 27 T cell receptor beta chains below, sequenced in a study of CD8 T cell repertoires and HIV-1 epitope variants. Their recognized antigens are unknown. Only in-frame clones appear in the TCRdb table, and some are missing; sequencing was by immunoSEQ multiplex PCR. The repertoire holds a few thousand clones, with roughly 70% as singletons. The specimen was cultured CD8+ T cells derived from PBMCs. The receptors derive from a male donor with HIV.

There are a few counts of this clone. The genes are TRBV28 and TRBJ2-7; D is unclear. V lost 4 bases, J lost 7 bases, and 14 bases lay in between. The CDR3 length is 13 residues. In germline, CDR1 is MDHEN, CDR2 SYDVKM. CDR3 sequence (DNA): TGTGCCAGCAGTTATGCACGGGTTGGAGAGCAGTACTTC. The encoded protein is CASSYARVGEQYF.

CDR3 DNA sequence: TGTGCCAGTATTGGGGCAGGGGGAGCCGTTTATGGAAACACCATATATTTT. Amino acids: CASIGAGGAVYGNTIYF. This chain uses TRBV19 with TRBJ1-3, with 7 bases fitting TRBD1. Germline loops: CDR1 LNHDA, CDR2 SQIVND (reference sequence). Trimming at V came to 7 bases and at J to 3 bases, leaving 15 bases not matched to a gene. This CDR3 has 17 amino acids.

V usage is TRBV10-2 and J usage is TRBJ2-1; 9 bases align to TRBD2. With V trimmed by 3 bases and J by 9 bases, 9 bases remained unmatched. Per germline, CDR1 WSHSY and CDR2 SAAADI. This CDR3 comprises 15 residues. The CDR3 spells CASSDSSGGQGEQFF. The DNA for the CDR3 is TGCGCCAGCAGTGATTCGAGCGGGGGGCAAGGTGAGCAGTTCTTC.

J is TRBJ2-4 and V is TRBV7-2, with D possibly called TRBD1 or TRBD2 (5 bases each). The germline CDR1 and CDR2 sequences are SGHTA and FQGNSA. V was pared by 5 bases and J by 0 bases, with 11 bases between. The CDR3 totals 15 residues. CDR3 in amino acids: CASSPGALAKNIQYF. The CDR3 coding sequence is TGTGCCAGCAGCCCCGGGGCCCTAGCCAAAAACATTCAGTACTTC.

CDR3 DNA: TGCGCCAGCAGCTTACTGGGGGCAGGCGAGCAGTACTTC. Amino acid sequence: CASSLLGAGEQYF. This chain connects TRBV5-1 to TRBJ2-7; weak D call: TRBD1 (6 bases). This CDR3 spans 13 amino acids. V dropped 2 bases and J dropped 6 bases, with 12 bases sitting between them. CDR1 and CDR2 from the germline V gene are SGHRS and YFSETQ.

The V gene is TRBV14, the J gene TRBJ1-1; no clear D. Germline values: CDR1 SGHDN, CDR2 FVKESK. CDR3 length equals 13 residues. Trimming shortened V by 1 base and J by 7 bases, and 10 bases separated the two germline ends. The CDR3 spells CASSQGGRLEAFF. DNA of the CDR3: TGTGCCAGCAGCCAAGGAGGCAGACTTGAAGCTTTCTTT.

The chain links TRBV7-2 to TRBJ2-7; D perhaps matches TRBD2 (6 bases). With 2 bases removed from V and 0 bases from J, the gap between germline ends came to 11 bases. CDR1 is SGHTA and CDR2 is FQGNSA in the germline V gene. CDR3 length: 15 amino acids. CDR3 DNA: TGTGCCAGCAGCTTAACCCGGGACTCCTCCTACGAGCAGTACTTC. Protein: CASSLTRDSSYEQYF.

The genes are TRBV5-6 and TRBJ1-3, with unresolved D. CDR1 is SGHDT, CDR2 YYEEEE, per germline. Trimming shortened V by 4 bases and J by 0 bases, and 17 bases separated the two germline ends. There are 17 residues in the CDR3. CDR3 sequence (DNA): TGTGCCAGCAGCGGCACGGATTTACTGCGCTCTGGAAACACCATATATTTT. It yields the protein CASSGTDLLRSGNTIYF.

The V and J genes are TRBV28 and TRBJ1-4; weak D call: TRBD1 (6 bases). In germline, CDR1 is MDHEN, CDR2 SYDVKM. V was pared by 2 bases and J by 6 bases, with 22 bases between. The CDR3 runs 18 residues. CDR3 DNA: TGTGCCAGCAGTTTAAGGGGACATTACATTAATTCGGATGAAAAACTGTTTTTT. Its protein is CASSLRGHYINSDEKLFF.

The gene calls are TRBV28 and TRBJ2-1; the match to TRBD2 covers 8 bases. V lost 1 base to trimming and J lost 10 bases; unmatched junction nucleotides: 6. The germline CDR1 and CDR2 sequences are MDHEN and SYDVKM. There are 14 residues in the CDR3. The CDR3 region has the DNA TGTGCCAGCAGTTTATCGCGGGGGGCTATGGAGCAGTTCTTC. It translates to CASSLSRGAMEQFF.

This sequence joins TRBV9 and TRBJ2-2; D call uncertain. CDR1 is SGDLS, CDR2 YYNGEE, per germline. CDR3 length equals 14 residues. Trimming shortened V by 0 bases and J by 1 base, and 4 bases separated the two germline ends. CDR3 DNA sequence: TGTGCCAGCAGCGTAGGAGGGAACACCGGGGAGCTGTTTTTT. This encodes CASSVGGNTGELFF.

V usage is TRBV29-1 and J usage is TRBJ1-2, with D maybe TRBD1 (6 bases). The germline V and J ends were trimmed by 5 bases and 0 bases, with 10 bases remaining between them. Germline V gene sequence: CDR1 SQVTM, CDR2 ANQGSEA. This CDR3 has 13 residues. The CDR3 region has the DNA TGCAGCGTTCGGGACAAAGCTAACTATGGCTACACCTTC. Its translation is CSVRDKANYGYTF.

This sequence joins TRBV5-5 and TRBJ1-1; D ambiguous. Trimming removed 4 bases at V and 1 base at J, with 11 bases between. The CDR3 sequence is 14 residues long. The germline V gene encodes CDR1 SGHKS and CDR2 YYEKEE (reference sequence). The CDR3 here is CASSRVRGNTEAFF. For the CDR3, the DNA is TGTGCCAGCAGCCGGGTGCGGGGGAACACTGAAGCTTTCTTT.

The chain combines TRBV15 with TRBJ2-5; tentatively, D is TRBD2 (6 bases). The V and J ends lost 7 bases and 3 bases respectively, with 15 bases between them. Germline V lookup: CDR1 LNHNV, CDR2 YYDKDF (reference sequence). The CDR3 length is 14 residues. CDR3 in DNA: TGTGCCACCAAAAGCGGGCCGGGGGAAGAGACCCAGTACTTC. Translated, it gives CATKSGPGEETQYF.

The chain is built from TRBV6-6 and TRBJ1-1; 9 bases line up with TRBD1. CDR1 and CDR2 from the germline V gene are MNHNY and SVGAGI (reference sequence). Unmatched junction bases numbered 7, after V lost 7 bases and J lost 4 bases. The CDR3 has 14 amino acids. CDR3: CASTPDRGGTEAFF. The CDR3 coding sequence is TGTGCCAGCACCCCGGACAGGGGAGGCACTGAAGCTTTCTTT.

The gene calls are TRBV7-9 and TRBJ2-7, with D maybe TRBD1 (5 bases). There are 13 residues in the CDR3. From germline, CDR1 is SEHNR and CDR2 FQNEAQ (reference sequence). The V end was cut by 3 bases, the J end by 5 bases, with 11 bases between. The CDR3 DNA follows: TGTGCCAGCAGCTTCCAGGGATTCCACGAGCAGTACTTC. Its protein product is CASSFQGFHEQYF.

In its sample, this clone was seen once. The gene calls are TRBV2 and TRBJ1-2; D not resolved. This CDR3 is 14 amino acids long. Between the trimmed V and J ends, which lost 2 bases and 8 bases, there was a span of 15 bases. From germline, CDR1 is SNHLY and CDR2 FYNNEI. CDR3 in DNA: TGTGCCAGCAGTGAAAATGTGGCTGTGGGCGGCTACACCTTC. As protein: CASSENVAVGGYTF.

CDR3 DNA sequence: TGTGCCAGTAATAGGCGGGCGAACACTGAAGCTTTCTTT. Its protein product is CASNRRANTEAFF. The V gene is TRBV19, the J gene TRBJ1-1; D gene unclear. CDR3 length: 13 residues. The V and J ends lost 7 bases and 1 base respectively, with 10 bases between them. The germline V gene has CDR1 LNHDA and CDR2 SQIVND (reference sequence). The whole variable domain, filled in from reference TRBV19 and TRBJ1-1, reads DGGITQSPKYLFRKEGQNVTLSCEQNLNHDAMYWYRQDPGQGLRLIYYSQIVNDFQKGDIAEGYSVSREKKESFPLTVTSAQKNPTAFYLCASNRRANTEAFFGQGTRLTVV.

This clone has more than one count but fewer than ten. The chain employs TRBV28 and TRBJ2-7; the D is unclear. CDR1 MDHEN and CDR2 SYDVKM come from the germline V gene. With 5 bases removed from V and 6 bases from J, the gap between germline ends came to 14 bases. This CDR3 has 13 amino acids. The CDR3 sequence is CASSNPQFPEQYF. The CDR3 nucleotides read TGTGCCAGCAGTAATCCCCAGTTTCCCGAGCAGTACTTC.

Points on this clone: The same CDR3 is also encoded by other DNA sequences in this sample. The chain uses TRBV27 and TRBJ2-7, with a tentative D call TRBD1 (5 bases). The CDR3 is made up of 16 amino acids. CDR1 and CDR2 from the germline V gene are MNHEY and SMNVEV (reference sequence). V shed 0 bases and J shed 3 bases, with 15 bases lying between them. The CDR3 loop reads CASSLSQGTLSYEQYF. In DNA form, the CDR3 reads TGTGCCAGCAGTTTATCCCAGGGTACTCTGAGCTACGAGCAGTACTTC.

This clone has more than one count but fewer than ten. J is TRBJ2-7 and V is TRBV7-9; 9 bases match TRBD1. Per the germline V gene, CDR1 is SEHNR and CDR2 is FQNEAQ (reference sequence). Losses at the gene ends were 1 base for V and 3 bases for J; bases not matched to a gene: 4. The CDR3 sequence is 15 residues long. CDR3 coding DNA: TGTGCCAGCAGCTTAGTCCCGGACAGGGGCTACGAGCAGTACTTC. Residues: CASSLVPDRGYEQYF.

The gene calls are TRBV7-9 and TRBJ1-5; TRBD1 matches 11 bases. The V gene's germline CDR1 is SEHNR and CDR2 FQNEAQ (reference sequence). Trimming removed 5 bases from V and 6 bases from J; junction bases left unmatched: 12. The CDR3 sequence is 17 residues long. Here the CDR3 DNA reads TGTGCCAGCAGCAGTACCGCCGGGACAGGGGGAACTCAGCCCCAGCATTTT. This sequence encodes CASSSTAGTGGTQPQHF.

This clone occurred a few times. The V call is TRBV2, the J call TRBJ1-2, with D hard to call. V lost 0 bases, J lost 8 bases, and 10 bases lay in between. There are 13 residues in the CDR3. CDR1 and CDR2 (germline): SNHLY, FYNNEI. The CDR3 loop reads CASSEAQGFGYTF. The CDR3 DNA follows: TGTGCCAGCAGTGAAGCGCAAGGGTTCGGCTACACCTTC.

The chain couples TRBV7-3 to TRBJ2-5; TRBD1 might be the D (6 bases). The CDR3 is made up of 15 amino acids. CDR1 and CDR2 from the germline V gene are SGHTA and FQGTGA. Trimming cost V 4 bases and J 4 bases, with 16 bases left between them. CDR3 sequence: CASSSQGSVGETQYF. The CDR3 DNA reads TGTGCCAGCAGCTCTCAGGGGAGTGTGGGAGAGACCCAGTACTTC.

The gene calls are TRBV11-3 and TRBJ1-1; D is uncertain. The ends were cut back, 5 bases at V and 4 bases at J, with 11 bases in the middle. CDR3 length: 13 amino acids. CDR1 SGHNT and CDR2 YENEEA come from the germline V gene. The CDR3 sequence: CASSDSVGTEAFF. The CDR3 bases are TGTGCCAGCAGCGACTCTGTGGGCACTGAAGCTTTCTTT.

CDR3 coding DNA: TGTGCCAGCAGCCTGGGGAATCAGCCCCAGCATTTT. Its translation is CASSLGNQPQHF. The chain couples TRBV7-9 to TRBJ1-5, with no clear D. CDR3 length: 12 amino acids. V was trimmed by 5 bases and J by 4 bases, leaving 6 bases between them. Germline CDR1 and CDR2: SEHNR and FQNEAQ (reference sequence).

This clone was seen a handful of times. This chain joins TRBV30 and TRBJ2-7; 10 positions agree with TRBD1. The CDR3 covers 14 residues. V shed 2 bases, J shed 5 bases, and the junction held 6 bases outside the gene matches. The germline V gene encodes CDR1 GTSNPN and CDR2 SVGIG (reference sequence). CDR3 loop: CAWSTGTGANEQYF. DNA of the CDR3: TGTGCCTGGAGTACCGGGACAGGGGCGAACGAGCAGTACTTC.